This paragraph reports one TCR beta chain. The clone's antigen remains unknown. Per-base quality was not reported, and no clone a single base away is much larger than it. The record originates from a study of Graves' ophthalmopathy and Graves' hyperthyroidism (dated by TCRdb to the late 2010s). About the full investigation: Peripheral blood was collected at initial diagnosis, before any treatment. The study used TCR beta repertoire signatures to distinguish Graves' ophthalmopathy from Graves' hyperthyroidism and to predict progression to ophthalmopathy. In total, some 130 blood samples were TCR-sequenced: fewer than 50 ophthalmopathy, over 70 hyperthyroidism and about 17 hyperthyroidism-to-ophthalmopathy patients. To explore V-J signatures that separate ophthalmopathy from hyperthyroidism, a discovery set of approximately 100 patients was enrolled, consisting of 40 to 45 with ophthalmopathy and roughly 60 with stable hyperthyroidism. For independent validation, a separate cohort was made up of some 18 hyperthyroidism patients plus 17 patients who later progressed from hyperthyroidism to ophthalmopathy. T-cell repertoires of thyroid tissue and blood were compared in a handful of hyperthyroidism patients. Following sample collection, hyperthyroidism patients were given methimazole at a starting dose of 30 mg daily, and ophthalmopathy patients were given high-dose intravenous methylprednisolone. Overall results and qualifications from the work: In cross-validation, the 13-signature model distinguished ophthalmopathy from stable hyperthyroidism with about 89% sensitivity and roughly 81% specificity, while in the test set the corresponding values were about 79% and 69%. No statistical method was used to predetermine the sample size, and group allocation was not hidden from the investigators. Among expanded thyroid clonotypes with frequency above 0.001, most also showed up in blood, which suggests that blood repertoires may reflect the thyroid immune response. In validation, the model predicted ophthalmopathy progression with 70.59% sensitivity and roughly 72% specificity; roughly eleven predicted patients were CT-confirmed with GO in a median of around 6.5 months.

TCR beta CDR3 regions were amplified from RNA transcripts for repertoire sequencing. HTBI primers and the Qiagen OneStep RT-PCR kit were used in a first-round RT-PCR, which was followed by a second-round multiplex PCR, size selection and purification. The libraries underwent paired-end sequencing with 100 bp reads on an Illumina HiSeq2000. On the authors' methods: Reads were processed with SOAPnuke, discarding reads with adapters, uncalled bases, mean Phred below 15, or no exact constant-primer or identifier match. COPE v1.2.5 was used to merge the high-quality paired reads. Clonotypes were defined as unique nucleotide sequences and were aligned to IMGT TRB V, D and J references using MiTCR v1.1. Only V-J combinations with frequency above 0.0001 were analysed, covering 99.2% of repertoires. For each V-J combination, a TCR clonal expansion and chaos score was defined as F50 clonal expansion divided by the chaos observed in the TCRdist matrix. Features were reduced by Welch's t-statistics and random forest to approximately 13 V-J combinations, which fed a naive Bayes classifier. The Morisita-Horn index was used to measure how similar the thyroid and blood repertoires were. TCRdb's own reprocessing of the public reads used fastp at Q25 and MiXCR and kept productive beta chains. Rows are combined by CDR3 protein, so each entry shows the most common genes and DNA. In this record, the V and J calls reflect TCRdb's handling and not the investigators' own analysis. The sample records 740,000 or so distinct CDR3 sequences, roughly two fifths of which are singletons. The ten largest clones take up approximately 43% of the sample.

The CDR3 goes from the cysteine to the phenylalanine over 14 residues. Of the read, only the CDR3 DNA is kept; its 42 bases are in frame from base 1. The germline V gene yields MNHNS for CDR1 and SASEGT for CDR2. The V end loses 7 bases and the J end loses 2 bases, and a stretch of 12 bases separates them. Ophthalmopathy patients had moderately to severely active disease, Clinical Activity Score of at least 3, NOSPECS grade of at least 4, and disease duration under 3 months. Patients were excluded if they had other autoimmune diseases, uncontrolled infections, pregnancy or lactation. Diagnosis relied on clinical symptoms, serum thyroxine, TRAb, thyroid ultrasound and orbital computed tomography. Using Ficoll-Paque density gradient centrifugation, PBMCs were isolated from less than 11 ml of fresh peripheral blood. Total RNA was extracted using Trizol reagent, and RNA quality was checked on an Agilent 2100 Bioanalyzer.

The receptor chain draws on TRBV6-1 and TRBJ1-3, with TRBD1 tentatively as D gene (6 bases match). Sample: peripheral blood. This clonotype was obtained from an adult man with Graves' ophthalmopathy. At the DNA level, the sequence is TGTGCCAGCAACTTACAGGGAGCTGGAAACACCATATATTTT. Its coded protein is CASNLQGAGNTIYF.